This TCR beta chain is drawn from a study of cytomegalovirus exposure and HLA in healthy donors. Findings and caveats of the study: Across donors, most TCRs were seen rarely, yet some public ones were widespread.

V was pared by 4 bases and J by 4 bases, with 9 bases between. This CDR3 is built from 13 residues. Germline V lookup: CDR1 SEHNR, CDR2 FQNEAQ (reference sequence). Some clones are missing from TCRdb's copy, which holds only in-frame ones; the method was immunoSEQ multiplex PCR. The top ten clones hold less than 2% of a sample with some 150,000 clones, around 93% of them seen once. With respect to this clone: What it recognizes is unknown.

The donors were in the approximately 120-subject validation cohort; that cohort was separate from the 666-subject first cohort. The TCR comes from a man aged 18 to 29 in good health and CMV-seropositive. The chain combines TRBV7-9 with TRBJ2-3; D gene unclear. Sequenced input: PBMCs. Here the CDR3 reads CASSYATPDTQYF. DNA of the CDR3: TGTGCCAGCAGCTACGCAACTCCAGATACGCAGTATTTT. Based on the CDR3 plus reference TRBV7-9 and TRBJ2-3, the full variable domain is DTGVSQNPRHKITKRGQNVTFRCDPISEHNRLYWYRQTLGQGPEFLTYFQNEAQLEKSRLLSDRFSAERPKGSFSTLEIQRTEQGDSAMYLCASSYATPDTQYFGPGTRLTVL.